This T cell receptor (beta chain) was documented in a study of OX40 agonist ivuxolimab in advanced cancers. Study-level background: Ivuxolimab was an agonistic, fully human IgG2 monoclonal antibody directed against OX40 (CD134), a costimulatory receptor. Intravenous ivuxolimab was administered to patients every 2 weeks at six dose levels: 0.01, 0.1, 0.3, 1.5, 3 and 10 mg/kg. Of the approximately 54 patients in dose escalation, about 19 had hepatocellular carcinoma, approximately 15 had melanoma, 9 had renal cell carcinoma and 9 had head and neck cancer. In the dose-escalation cohort, approximately 80% of patients were male, and the mean age was 60 years with a range of roughly 23 to 90. Prior anti-PD-1, anti-PD-L1 or anti-CTLA-4 therapy was permitted, and checkpoint inhibitors had been received by under 50% of dose-escalation patients. Partial responses occurred in three dose-escalation patients, of whom one had hepatocellular carcinoma and two had cutaneous melanoma. The purpose of peripheral TCRbeta sequencing was to test whether ivuxolimab changed TCR sequence diversity and led to clonal T-cell expansion. The paper covers the monotherapy dose-escalation part of the phase I ivuxolimab trial, which included N of about 50 patients. What the study reported, not specific to this receptor: In the 0.1-3.0 mg/kg groups, partial responders were among the patients with the lowest normalized peripheral clonal expansion, particularly in CD8+ T cells. On average, CD8+ T cells showed more expanded clones than CD4+ T cells after ivuxolimab. Low levels of normalized T-cell clonal expansion were also shown by some nonresponding patients. Clonal expansion of both CD4+ and CD8+ blood T cells was observed from baseline to week 6 at doses 0.1 to 3.0 mg/kg. Antigen specificity was not determined for the clonally expanded peripheral T cells.

About this clone itself: Its antigen is still unknown. It has no much larger one-base neighbor in the sample; base qualities were not kept.

The trial excluded patients who had a history of autoimmune disease or who were on systemic immunosuppression. In every dose cohort, peripheral blood was drawn for TCR sequencing at baseline, cycle 4 day 1, and cycle 7 day 1. The samples were drawn from a first-in-human, open-label, multicenter phase I dose-escalation trial of ivuxolimab. The trial enrolled adults with locally advanced or metastatic head and neck squamous cell, hepatocellular, melanoma or renal cell carcinoma. Before TCR sequencing, CD4+ and CD8+ T cells were separately sorted from peripheral blood. The CDR3 goes from the cysteine to the phenylalanine over 14 residues. Solely the CDR3 DNA is kept, with 42 bases framed from the first base. V is pruned by 0 bases and J by 6 bases, leaving 3 bases of the junction without a gene match. Taken from the germline V gene, the CDR1 and CDR2 loops are KGHSH and LQKENI. Genomic DNA was isolated from the sorted cells so that the TCRbeta CDR3 region could be sequenced. TCRbeta CDR3 regions were sequenced using the immunoSEQ Assay. Imported from immuneACCESS, the table was reduced by TCRdb to in-frame sequences with V and J called. These copies leave out some clones; in studies compared against another copy, an unresolved V gene accounts for under half, and the cause of the remainder is not known. The sample table contains 20,000 or so clones; only one count was recorded for around 82% of them. The biggest ten clones account for around 3.5% of the sample.

The receptor was derived from an adult with an advanced solid tumor such as melanoma, head and neck, liver or kidney cancer. The chain links TRBV18 with TRBJ2-7; TRBD1 aligns with 9 central bases. This specimen consisted of CD4+ or CD8+ T cells sorted from blood, obtained in a trial of the OX40 agonist ivuxolimab. The CDR3 region has the sequence CASSPPQTGGEQYF. The DNA sequence is TGTGCCAGCTCACCACCACAGACAGGGGGCGAGCAGTACTTC.